This note documents a single TCR beta chain sequence. Its antigen has not been determined. No per-base quality is available; no much larger clone lies one base away. Receptors were amplified or captured by the immunoSEQ multiplex PCR assay. For the multiplex PCR, a mixture combining 60 forward primers for TCR Vbeta segments and 13 reverse primers for TCR Jbeta segments was used. The CDR3 region of rearranged TCR beta genes was amplified from genomic DNA with a multiplex PCR assay. Amplified TCR beta libraries were sequenced as 87-base-pair reads on the Illumina HiSeq System. Per the source publication's procedure: A later analysis counted about 80 million unique TCR beta chains across the 666 repertoires, and roughly 11 million of these chains were shared by at least two donors. Raw reads were error-corrected and collapsed into unique sequences by a nearest-neighbor algorithm in which closely related sequences were merged to remove PCR and sequencing errors. CDR3 sequences were aligned to IMGT reference sequences to assign V, D and J gene segments. For a sequence to be retained, a match of at least six nucleotides to both a V gene segment and a J gene segment was required. A rearrangement counted as productive if the CDR3 had no stop codons and remained in frame with V and J, and every other rearrangement counted as non-productive. Following IMGT convention, CDR3 was defined as the stretch from the second conserved V-encoded cysteine up to the conserved J-encoded phenylalanine. The earlier analysis of 587 of the donors excluded any sequence lacking an unambiguous match to a single V gene segment. An earlier analysis of almost 600 of the donors classified V segments as functional when productive rearrangements were above 56.7% and as segregating when the standard deviation between donors was above 5%. A statistical classification framework was developed to diagnose cytomegalovirus status using the catalog of TCR beta chain sequences. V and J gene assignment, in a later analysis, came from comparing TCR nucleotide sequences with IMGT/GENE-DB human TR gene sequences. A later analysis assigned CDR3 sequences and most-parsimonious VDJ recombination scenarios with the TCRdist pipeline. A later analysis defined each TCR beta chain by its CDR3 amino acid sequence plus V-gene family, and excluded reads lacking a unique V-gene family. As a way to deal with suspected cross-contamination and a sequencing artifact, a later analysis dropped 450 to 600 nucleotide sequences that were highly shared and had low generation probability. A later analysis calculated a clonal expansion index for each public chain from normalized within-repertoire ranks of inferred template counts. In a later analysis, generation probabilities were computed with a VDJ recombination model fitted to out-of-frame rearrangements, and the resulting probabilities were checked against IGoR. In a later analysis, hypergeometric tests were used to score TCR-TCR, TCR-HLA and TCR-CMV co-occurrence, with a repertoire-size bias correction applied to TCR pairs. False discovery rates were estimated in a later analysis by permuting HLA or CMV assignments 20 times. In a later analysis, co-occurring TCRs were grouped using DBSCAN, and TCRdist sequence similarity was added for clustering within HLA-allele-positive subsets. Co-occurrence clustering excluded repertoires with fewer than 30,000 or more than 120,000 public chains, plus five with anomalous nucleotide sharing. Imported from immuneACCESS, the table was reduced by TCRdb to in-frame sequences with V and J called. These copies leave out some clones; in studies compared against another copy, an unresolved V gene accounts for under half, and the cause of the remainder is not known. Clone size and the V and J calls come from that table; the DNA yielded D and trimming. This sample lists 90,000 to 120,000 clones; 77% were detected once. The ten biggest clones cover 3.5% to 5% of the sample.

From its cysteine to its phenylalanine, the CDR3 spans 15 amino acids. CDR3 DNA is the only sequence kept; it has 45 bases, read in frame from the first base. After removal of 6 bases from V and 7 bases from J, the junction retains 5 bases not matched to a gene. According to the germline V gene, CDR1 reads MNHEY and CDR2 reads SVGAGI. The data originate from a study of cytomegalovirus exposure and HLA in healthy donors (dated by TCRdb to 2016 to 2017). About the investigation overall: An earlier analysis of under 600 of the donors reported about 290 Gb of sequence data and around 120 million unique TCR beta sequences from 150 million to 200 million T cells. Rather than drawing on any new phenotypic data, the later analysis identified candidate immune exposures from TCR beta sequences and the way those sequences occurred across donors. The study aimed to test whether signatures of past pathogen exposure could be identified by cataloging public T cell receptors. Donor age, sex, ethnicity and CMV serostatus were compiled together with the repertoire data. Of the 300 to 450 genotyped donors, roughly 80% fell in the genetic ancestry cluster associated with self-reported Caucasian donors. Roughly 300 gigabases of sequencing data and 70 million to 100 million unique TCR sequences were included in an early release covering 550 to 800 HLA-typed donors. The study profiled the T cell repertoires of hundreds of subjects by immunosequencing and related them to cytomegalovirus serostatus. Roughly five DR-DQ haplotypes were handled as single units for association and clustering because linkage in the cohort was strong. An earlier analysis of approximately 580 of the donors used high-throughput TCR beta sequencing to judge whether each TCR beta V gene segment behaved as functional or pseudogenic. Besides the first cohort of 666 subjects, a separate validation cohort made up of some 110 different subjects was used. Typing coverage varied by locus: roughly 629-630 donors for A, B, C, DRB1 and DQB1; roughly 520 for DQA1; approximately 610 for DPA1; 450 to 480 for DPB1. HLA typing covered class I and class II loci at four-digit resolution. Across approximately 400 genotyped donors of the cohort, an average of about 240,000 unique TCR beta nucleotide sequences per donor were sequenced, and roughly 20% of those sequences were non-productive. To predict cytomegalovirus infection status, the study brought together high-throughput TCR immunosequencing, statistical association of individual TCRs with disease status, and machine learning. All discovery cohort repertoires had been generated using a single sequencing platform. To study patterns of TCR occurrence, a later analysis re-analyzed previously published TCR beta repertoires from under 750 donors and added high-resolution HLA genotyping. In a later genetic analysis, genome-wide SNP genotypes for about 55% of the roughly 670 donors were used, and that subset was treated as a discovery cohort. Broad study findings and their caveats: This cohort had only TCR beta chains sequenced, and the lack of alpha or paired-chain data limited which features could be detected. A cluster of highly shared sequence variants was judged likely to be a technical artifact of the sequencing pipeline. A later genetic analysis associated a missense DCLRE1C variant with V-gene and J-gene trimming of TCR beta chains, and an independent cohort replicated the association. In vitro tests confirmed that a few of the cytomegalovirus-associated TCR beta chains recognize cytomegalovirus antigens. A further reported finding was that TCR beta sequences accurately predicted the HLA-A and HLA-B alleles for most subjects in the first cohort. Sequencing depth was assumed to be roughly uniform across donors in the presence/absence analyses, though that assumption may not hold. A later analysis reported that several top co-occurrence clusters appeared linked to parvovirus B19, influenza, CMV and Epstein-Barr virus. The study gave a list of over 150 TCR beta chains associated with cytomegalovirus. In a later analysis, the rate of TCR association differed among HLA loci, with DRB1 alleles having the most associated TCRs and HLA-C alleles having the fewest. Most CMV-associated TCR beta chains appeared to be HLA-restricted in a later analysis, and the HLA associations seemed to be driven largely by CMV exposure. Most TCR sequences were observed very rarely across donors, whereas some public TCRs were present in many individuals. Broadly in line with IMGT annotations, most TCR beta V segments showed up in productive rearrangements about 87% or about 30% of the time in an earlier analysis of several hundred of the donors. It was suggested by the authors that the approach could potentially be generalized to other disease states and immunological phenotypes. At a false discovery rate of 0.05, a later analysis linked around 17,000 TCR beta sequences to specific HLA alleles. A later genetic analysis reported fewer N-insertions in productive TCRs among donors in an Asian-associated ancestry cluster than the approximately 670-donor mean. Some IMGT-functional V segments, including TRBV6-2 and TRBV6-3, could not be distinguished by the 87-base-pair reads and were therefore excluded. Linkage disequilibrium might explain the correlated functional status among segregating V segments, but an unknown experimental factor could not be excluded. Because HLA typing was missing for some donors at each locus, association tests included only the typed subset. Strong co-occurrence of HLA alleles, especially DR and DQ, made assigning TCR associations to individual alleles difficult. Cytomegalovirus status was reported to be diagnosed by the classifier with high specificity and sensitivity in both the original and validation cohorts. The earlier analysis of nearly 600 of the donors excluded approximately 17 rarely observed V segments, including chromosome 9 orphons, because counts were too low. CMV serostatus was the only immune exposure information available for the cohort. Compared with equally common non-associated chains, HLA-associated TCR beta chains in a later analysis were more clonally expanded and had lower generation probabilities.

The cohort comprised some 700 healthy bone marrow donors. At the time of sampling, all cohort members were nominally healthy, though unrecorded immune exposures were likely present. The donor was CMV seronegative and belonged to the group of 320 or so seronegative cohort members. A peripheral blood sample was provided by each donor, and peripheral blood mononuclear cells were used for TCR beta sequencing. Genomic DNA was extracted from the blood cell samples with the Qiagen DNeasy Blood Extraction Kit. The TCR comes from a male donor in good health and CMV-seronegative. Sequenced input: PBMCs. Recombination joined TRBV6-5 with TRBJ2-2; the central 13 bases match TRBD2. The CDR3 protein: CASSPGLAGRGELFF. The base sequence is TGTGCCAGCAGCCCGGGACTAGCGGGACGCGGGGAGCTGTTTTTT.